The rows below give T cell receptor beta chains drawn from one sample of a study of blood T cell repertoires in COVID-19. Method: immunoSEQ multiplex PCR; TCRdb's copy keeps in-frame clones and lacks some. The data contain some 260,000 clones, over 75% of them seen just once; the ten biggest clones take up about 9.4%. Material: peripheral blood. These TCRs come from a woman aged 65 to 85 with COVID-19, enrolled during active disease. Each CDR3 is given with its conserved first and last residue. Each record gives: J gene, clone size, D gene, V gene, CDR3 protein, CDR3 DNA. The D gene is left open where the match is weak. Some rows have no size entry. The others give once, few or many, or a class for an expanded clone.

TRBJ2-5 | NA | NA | TRBV6-1 | CASRSGQQETQYF | TGTGCCAGCAGGTCTGGACAGCAAGAGACCCAGTACTTC
TRBJ1-1 | many | NA | TRBV19 | CASSMEYSNTEAFF | TGTGCCAGTAGTATGGAGTACTCTAACACTGAAGCTTTCTTT
TRBJ1-1 | NA | NA | TRBV6-5 | CASSYSSGDTEAFF | TGTGCCAGCAGTTACTCGTCCGGGGACACTGAAGCTTTCTTT
TRBJ2-7 | NA | TRBD1 | TRBV11-3 | CASSKRDSSYEQYF | TGTGCCAGCAGCAAACGGGACAGCTCCTACGAGCAGTACTTC
TRBJ1-1 | NA | NA | TRBV11-2 | CASSLGAGMNTEAFF | TGTGCCAGCAGCTTAGGAGCAGGGATGAACACTGAAGCTTTCTTT
TRBJ2-7 | NA | TRBD2 | TRBV3-1/TRBV3-2 | CASSQGTSTNEQYF | TGTGCCAGCAGCCAAGGGACTAGTACTAACGAGCAGTACTTC
TRBJ1-2 | once | TRBD1 | TRBV7-9 | CASSLPGQGPPYGYTF | TGTGCCAGCAGCTTGCCTGGACAGGGGCCGCCTTATGGCTACACCTTC
TRBJ2-3 | NA | NA | TRBV28 | CASSPQTDTQYF | TGTGCCAGCAGTCCCCAGACAGATACGCAGTATTTT
TRBJ1-6 | NA | TRBD1 | TRBV4-1 | CASSQNTGDGSPLHF | TGCGCCAGCAGCCAAAATACAGGGGACGGTTCACCCCTCCACTTT
TRBJ2-2 | NA | NA | TRBV9 | CASSVGEITGELFF | TGTGCCAGCAGCGTAGGAGAAATCACCGGGGAGCTGTTTTTT
TRBJ1-2 | NA | TRBD1 | TRBV10-1 | CASRTYRGNYGYTF | TGCGCCAGCAGAACCTACAGGGGAAACTATGGCTACACCTTC
TRBJ2-3 | NA | TRBD2 | TRBV11-1 | CASSRGLAGVNTQYF | TGTGCCAGCAGCCGGGGACTAGCGGGAGTTAATACGCAGTATTTT
TRBJ1-6 | once | NA | TRBV27 | CASSLTPPGSPSHNSPLHF | TGTGCCAGCAGTTTAACCCCCCCGGGGTCCCCTTCTCATAATTCACCCCTCCACTTT
TRBJ2-3 | once | NA | TRBV21-1 | CASRRSGAGDPADTQYF | TGTGCCAGCAGGAGGTCGGGGGCGGGAGACCCGGCAGATACGCAGTATTTT
TRBJ1-1 | NA | TRBD1 | TRBV29-1 | CSVTLDRVNTEAFF | TGCAGCGTTACACTGGACAGGGTGAACACTGAAGCTTTCTTT
TRBJ2-5 | NA | NA | TRBV4-1 | CASSRDGSLGSGPQETQYF | TGCGCCAGCAGCCGTGACGGGAGTCTCGGGAGTGGACCCCAAGAGACCCAGTACTTC
TRBJ1-1 | once | TRBD1 | TRBV5-1 | CASSPTLGQGEAFF | TGCGCCAGCAGCCCAACACTAGGACAGGGTGAAGCTTTCTTT
TRBJ2-7 | few | TRBD1 | TRBV11-2 | CASSPLGTGAYEQYF | TGTGCCAGCAGCCCACTCGGGACAGGAGCCTACGAGCAGTACTTC
TRBJ1-5 | NA | NA | TRBV24-1 | CATSEAPQGRDQPQHF | TGTGCCACCAGTGAGGCCCCGCAGGGCCGGGATCAGCCCCAGCATTTT
TRBJ1-5 | NA | TRBD1 | TRBV7-9 | CASSLSTGIPQHF | TGTGCCAGCAGCTTATCGACAGGGATTCCCCAGCATTTT
TRBJ2-1 | NA | TRBD2 | TRBV19 | CASSKPGLGGNEQFF | TGTGCCAGTAGTAAACCGGGACTAGGGGGGAATGAGCAGTTCTTC
TRBJ2-5 | NA | NA | TRBV29-1 | CSVVLAPRQETQYF | TGCAGCGTTGTTCTAGCGCCTCGCCAAGAGACCCAGTACTTC
TRBJ2-5 | NA | NA | TRBV15 | CATSRGAKETQYF | TGTGCCACCAGCAGGGGGGCAAAAGAAACCCAGTACTTC
TRBJ1-2 | NA | TRBD1 | TRBV28 | CASREGQGFGYGYTF | TGTGCCAGCAGGGAAGGACAGGGGTTTGGTTATGGCTACACCTTC
TRBJ2-1 | NA | TRBD2 | TRBV15 | CATSSRGAGDEQFF | TGTGCCACCAGCAGCCGTGGAGCGGGAGATGAGCAGTTCTTC
TRBJ2-2 | NA | NA | TRBV1 | CTSSQDYHTGELFF | TGCACCAGCAGCCAAGACTACCACACCGGGGAGCTGTTTTTT
TRBJ1-1 | once | NA | TRBV11-2 | CASSTQGNTEAFF | TGTGCCAGCAGCACTCAGGGAAACACTGAAGCTTTCTTT
TRBJ1-5 | NA | TRBD1 | TRBV6-5 | CASSYSSQGAAQPQHF | TGTGCCAGCAGTTACTCGAGTCAGGGGGCTGCTCAGCCCCAGCATTTT
TRBJ1-2 | NA | TRBD1 | TRBV28 | CASSAGTGVYYGYTF | TGTGCCAGCAGTGCCGGGACAGGGGTCTATTATGGCTACACCTTC
TRBJ2-7 | NA | NA | TRBV6-4 | CASSDLCHEQYF | TGTGCCAGCAGTGACCTATGTCACGAGCAGTACTTC
TRBJ1-3 | NA | NA | TRBV7-3 | CASSLKGRGSGGNTIYF | TGTGCCAGCAGCTTAAAAGGACGGGGGAGTGGTGGAAACACCATATATTTT
TRBJ1-6 | NA | TRBD1 | TRBV7-2 | CASSRGTGQSPLHF | TGTGCCAGCAGCCGGGGGACAGGGCAATCACCCCTCCACTTT
TRBJ2-5 | NA | TRBD2 | TRBV4-3 | CASSQDLAGAWETQYF | TGCGCCAGCAGCCAAGATTTAGCGGGAGCGTGGGAGACCCAGTACTTC
TRBJ1-5 | NA | NA | TRBV30 | CAWQNGGNQPQHF | TGTGCCTGGCAGAACGGGGGCAATCAGCCCCAGCATTTT
TRBJ2-7 | NA | NA | TRBV30 | CAWSAEAARSEQYF | TGTGCCTGGAGTGCTGAGGCAGCTAGGAGCGAGCAGTACTTC